This paragraph covers one T cell receptor (beta chain) sequence. Its specificity is unknown. From germline, CDR1 is LNHNV and CDR2 YYDKDF (reference sequence). This CDR3 has 16 residues. J gave up 4 bases and V 1 base, and 6 bases lay outside the gene matches. The sample belongs to a study of blood T cells in healthy people across ages. A sample-barcoded 5' primer and a J-beta primer mix were used in a second PCR of roughly 7 to 11 cycles. Each of the samples gave a minimum of 2.5 million paired-end reads that contained CDR3. TCRdb ran MiXCR on the 5' RACE reads and lists one entry per CDR3 protein. The table has 700,000 to 900,000 distinct CDR3 sequences, about 55% seen once. Study-level findings and limits: Age showed a roughly linear inverse relationship with TCR beta diversity per million T cells. Higher diversity, along with more naive CD4+ cells, distinguished long-lived donors from aged donors.

The origin of this receptor is an elderly man in good health. Sample: blood. This sequence joins TRBV15 and TRBJ2-1; 8 nucleotides match TRBD2. The CDR3 here is CATSRVGAGGYNEQFF. The CDR3 DNA is TGTGCCACCAGCAGAGTAGGGGCGGGAGGATACAATGAGCAGTTCTTC.